This T cell receptor (beta chain) came from a study of blood T cell repertoires in COVID-19. About the research overall: Sites across the United States, Italy and Spain contributed samples from acute and convalescent COVID-19. In each case, the material was cDNA or gDNA derived from T cells, B-cell-depleted T cells, or PBMCs.

In the authors' workflow: Counts of nucleated cells, estimated from reference gene primer amplification, were obtained. Here immunoSEQ multiplex PCR was the method, and the copy in TCRdb shows in-frame clones only, minus some. V and J calls and clone size are copied from that table; D and trimming were computed from the DNA. The data contain around 150,000 clones, around nine tenths of them singletons. This CDR3 comprises 12 residues. The germline V gene has CDR1 SGDLS and CDR2 YYNGEE. V was cut by 0 bases and J by 7 bases, with 5 bases left in between. Sequenced sample: peripheral blood. The genes are TRBV9 and TRBJ2-1, with D unclear. This receptor was taken from a human donor in a cohort sampled during active COVID-19. The CDR3 protein is CASSVATNEQFF. The CDR3 region has the DNA TGTGCCAGCAGCGTAGCTACTAATGAGCAGTTCTTC.